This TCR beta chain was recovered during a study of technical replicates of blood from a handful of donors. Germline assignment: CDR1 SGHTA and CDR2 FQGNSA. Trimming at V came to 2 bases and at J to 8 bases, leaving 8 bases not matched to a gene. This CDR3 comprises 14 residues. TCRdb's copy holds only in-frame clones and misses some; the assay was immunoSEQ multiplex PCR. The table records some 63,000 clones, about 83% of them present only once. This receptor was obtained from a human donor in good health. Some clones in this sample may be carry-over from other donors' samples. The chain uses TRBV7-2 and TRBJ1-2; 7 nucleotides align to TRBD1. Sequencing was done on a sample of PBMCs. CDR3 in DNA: TGTGCCAGCAGCTTAACCCCGACAGGGAACGGCTACACCTTC. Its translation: CASSLTPTGNGYTF.